Below, 4 T cell receptor beta chains from the same sample are listed, as sequenced in a study of cytomegalovirus exposure and HLA in healthy donors. 13 Jbeta primers and 60 Vbeta primers were used for the PCR. Clones were sequenced by immunoSEQ multiplex PCR, and TCRdb holds only the in-frame ones, with some missing. The sample yields more than 30,000 clones, of which the top ten take up 7% to 9.5%. The specimen sequenced was PBMCs. The receptor set was obtained from a man aged 35 to 55 in good health and CMV-seropositive.

The chain joins TRBV4-1 to TRBJ1-6, with 7 bases aligning to TRBD1. The germline gives CDR1 MGHRA, CDR2 YSYEKL. The CDR3 runs to 17 residues. V lost 0 bases and J lost 10; bases outside the gene matches: 12. The CDR3: CASSQDDRGRRGSPLHF. The CDR3 region has the DNA TGCGCCAGCAGCCAAGATGATAGGGGGCGACGAGGATCACCCCTCCACTTT.

The chain is built from TRBV7-2 and TRBJ2-2, with TRBD1 as a possible D gene (6 bases). The CDR3 spans 15 residues. Trimming took 0 bases from V and 6 from J, leaving 11 bases between them. CDR1 and CDR2 (germline): SGHTA, FQGNSA. The CDR3, as DNA: TGTGCCAGCAGCTTAGCGCTAGAGGGGGCCGGGGAGCTGTTTTTT. It yields the protein CASSLALEGAGELFF.

This chain links TRBV6-5 with TRBJ1-4; 9 bases line up with TRBD1. Trimming cost V 5 bases and J 8 bases; bases outside gene matches: 9. There are 15 residues in the CDR3. Germline-derived CDR1 and CDR2 are MNHEY and SVGAGI. In DNA, the CDR3 is TGTGCCAGCAGTCTACAGGGGGCGATTGGGGAAAAACTGTTTTTT. It codes for CASSLQGAIGEKLFF.

This chain connects TRBV5-6 to TRBJ2-1; D is perhaps TRBD2 (5 bases). Trimming removed 3 bases at V and 5 bases at J, with 15 bases between. Germline CDR1 reads SGHDT; CDR2 reads YYEEEE. CDR3 size: 15 residues. The CDR3 DNA reads TGTGCCAGCAGCTCCTATAAGAGGGAAAACAATGAGCAGTTCTTC. It is translated as CASSSYKRENNEQFF.